The 13 T cell receptor beta chains presented below share a single source sample, sequenced in a study of blood T cell repertoires in COVID-19. The protocol was immunoSEQ multiplex PCR, while the TCRdb copy is restricted to in-frame clones and leaves out a portion. The sample has under 95,000 clones, around three quarters seen once. The specimen sequenced was peripheral blood. Receptors were obtained from a man aged 50 to 59 with active or convalescent COVID-19.

The chain has TRBV5-4 and TRBJ1-2; TRBD1 agrees at 9 bases. The length of the CDR3 is 16 residues. Germline CDR1 and CDR2: SGHNT and YYREEE (reference sequence). V lost 5 bases and J lost 2; bases outside the gene matches: 10. As DNA, the CDR3 is TGTGCCAGCAGTTTCCCGGGACAGGGATTAAACTATGGCTACACCTTC. Its translation is CASSFPGQGLNYGYTF.

The sample holds many counts of this clone. CDR3 in amino acids: CARRLDTQYF. The CDR3 bases are TGTGCCAGGAGACTGGATACGCAGTATTTT. The chain has TRBV2 and TRBJ2-3, with D unclear. Trimming took 9 bases from V and 6 from J, leaving 7 bases between them. The CDR3 contains 10 residues. Germline V gene data show CDR1 as SNHLY and CDR2 as FYNNEI. Combining the CDR3 with reference TRBV2 and TRBJ2-3 gives the whole variable domain EPEVTQTPSHQVTQMGQEVILRCVPISNHLYFYWYRQILGQKVEFLVSFYNNEISEKSEIFDDQFSVERPDGSNFTLKIRSTKLEDSAMYFCARRLDTQYFGPGTRLTVL.

This clone was seen a single time. The V and J genes are TRBV2 and TRBJ1-1; a weak D match, TRBD1 (6 bases). V dropped 10 bases and J dropped 2 bases, with 17 bases sitting between them. This CDR3 has 14 amino acids. Germline V gene data show CDR1 as SNHLY and CDR2 as FYNNEI. CDR3 DNA: TGTGCCACCCATAAACGGACAGCCAACACTGAAGCTTTCTTT. Its translation is CATHKRTANTEAFF.

The CDR3 here is CASSTTQGEQYF. The CDR3 DNA sequence: TGCGCCAGCAGCACTACACAGGGCGAGCAGTACTTC. The rearrangement uses TRBV5-1 and TRBJ2-7; TRBD1 is a possible D gene (6 bases). The V end lost 4 bases, the J end lost 6 bases, and 11 bases lay between the germline ends. The CDR3 totals 12 residues. Germline V gene data show CDR1 as SGHRS and CDR2 as YFSETQ. Variable domain in full (rest from reference TRBV5-1 and TRBJ2-7): KAGVTQTPRYLIKTRGQQVTLSCSPISGHRSVSWYQQTPGQGLQFLFEYFSETQRNKGNFPGRFSGRQFSNSRSEMNVSTLELGDSALYLCASSTTQGEQYFGPGTRLTVT.

This clone is a singleton in its sample. The chain has TRBV7-3 and TRBJ2-1; 10 bases agree with TRBD2. V dropped 5 bases and J dropped 4; count of bases not matched to a gene: 8. This CDR3 spans 16 amino acids. Germline V CDR1 and CDR2: SGHTA, FQGTGA. CDR3 nucleotide sequence: TGTGCCAGCAGCGCCTTGGCTAGCGGGGGATACAATGAGCAGTTCTTC. It codes for CASSALASGGYNEQFF.

V and J are TRBV7-6 and TRBJ1-1; 8 bases line up with TRBD1. V was clipped by 5 bases and J by 0 bases; unmatched bases: 5. Germline V CDR1 and CDR2: SGHVS, FNYEAQ. The CDR3 extends over 15 amino acids. CDR3 loop: CASSPGQGMNTEAFF. DNA of the CDR3: TGTGCCAGCAGCCCTGGACAGGGCATGAACACTGAAGCTTTCTTT.

The table lists this clone with a count of one. The rearrangement joins TRBV4-3 to TRBJ1-2; 7 bases are shared with TRBD1. Germline loops: CDR1 LGHNA, CDR2 YSLEER. The V and J ends lost 0 bases and 6 bases, in that order; junction bases with no gene match: 7. The CDR3 spans 15 residues. As DNA, the CDR3 is TGCGCCAGCAGCCAAGAGGCGACAGGGACGCATGGCTACACCTTC. It translates to CASSQEATGTHGYTF.

The chain joins TRBV25-1 to TRBJ1-1, with D possibly TRBD1 on 5 matching bases. Germline V gene lookup returns CDR1 MGHDK and CDR2 SYGVNS. This CDR3 comprises 16 residues. Trimming took off 0 bases at V and 6 bases at J, with 17 bases between the two ends. The CDR3 loop is CASSEYGGAGFAEAFF. The CDR3 DNA follows: TGTGCCAGCAGTGAATATGGAGGGGCCGGGTTTGCTGAAGCTTTCTTT. The full variable domain, completed using reference TRBV25-1 and TRBJ1-1, is EADIYQTPRYLVIGTGKKITLECSQTMGHDKMYWYQQDPGMELHLIHYSYGVNSTEKGDLSSESTVSRIRTEHFPLTLESARPSHTSQYLCASSEYGGAGFAEAFFGQGTRLTVV.

The CDR3 DNA reads as TGTGCCAGCTCACCAAGACTAGCGGGGGGTAGGGATGAGCAGTTCTTC. Its translation: CASSPRLAGGRDEQFF. The chain combines TRBV18 with TRBJ2-1, with TRBD2 matching over 13 bases. V lost 2 bases and J lost 8; bases outside the gene matches: 6. CDR1 is KGHSH and CDR2 is LQKENI in the germline V gene. The CDR3 runs 16 residues.

The J gene is TRBJ1-1, the V gene TRBV29-1; 7 bases fit TRBD1. V was clipped by 7 bases and J by 0 bases; unmatched bases: 5. Looked up from germline, CDR1 is SQVTM and CDR2 is ANQGSEA. The CDR3 is 13 residues long. This CDR3 is CSAGQIMNTEAFF. The DNA for the CDR3 is TGCAGCGCGGGACAGATCATGAACACTGAAGCTTTCTTT.

This clone was seen a few times. The chain combines TRBV5-4 with TRBJ1-2; 10 nucleotides line up with TRBD1. Germline assignment: CDR1 SGHNT and CDR2 YYREEE (reference sequence). With V trimmed by 2 bases and J by 6 bases, 1 base remained unmatched. The CDR3 is 13 amino acids. DNA for the CDR3: TGTGCCAGCAGCTTAGGACAGGGGGATGGCTACACCTTC. Its translation is CASSLGQGDGYTF.

This clone was seen more than once but under ten times. The chain employs TRBV30 and TRBJ1-2; 7 nucleotides match TRBD1. This CDR3 spans 13 amino acids. Looked up from germline, CDR1 is GTSNPN and CDR2 is SVGIG (reference sequence). J lost 3 bases, V lost 3 bases, and 4 bases had no gene match. The CDR3 here is CAWRRQGYYGYTF. Here the CDR3 DNA reads TGTGCCTGGAGAAGACAGGGTTACTATGGCTACACCTTC.

The chain employs TRBV10-3 and TRBJ2-7, with 8 bases fitting TRBD1. Germline CDR1 reads ENHRY; CDR2 reads SYGVKD. The CDR3 covers 12 residues. The V segment lost 10 bases and the J segment 4 bases; nucleotides outside the gene matches: 6. The CDR3: CATEDRAYEQYF. As DNA, the CDR3 is TGTGCCACCGAGGACAGGGCTTACGAGCAGTACTTC.